The rows below give T cell receptor beta chains drawn from one sample of a study of blood T cell repertoires in COVID-19. Clones were read by immunoSEQ multiplex PCR, and TCRdb kept only the in-frame ones, dropping some. This table holds about 100,000 clones, roughly 80% found once. Sequenced: peripheral blood. These receptors came from a man between 65 and 85 years old with active or convalescent COVID-19. Both conserved end residues are part of each CDR3. The D gene is left open where the match is weak. Where a row states a size, it is once, few, many or the class of an expanded clone; other rows omit it.

cdr3_nt: TGCGCCAGCAGCCTAGGACAGGGGCGCAACTATGGCTACACCTTC; cdr3_aa: CASSLGQGRNYGYTF; v_call: TRBV5-1; j_call: TRBJ1-2; clone_size: few; d_call: TRBD1
cdr3_nt: TGTGCCAGCAGCTTAGAAGGGGGTCGACAGCCCCAGCATTTT; cdr3_aa: CASSLEGGRQPQHF; v_call: TRBV7-2; j_call: TRBJ1-5; clone_size: -; d_call: -
cdr3_nt: TGTGCCAGCAGATCAGGGGATGATAGGACCTACGAGCAGTACTTC; cdr3_aa: CASRSGDDRTYEQYF; v_call: TRBV27; j_call: TRBJ2-7; clone_size: few; d_call: -
cdr3_nt: TGTGCCAGCAGCTTGGTAGGAGGGAATTCACCCCTCCACTTT; cdr3_aa: CASSLVGGNSPLHF; v_call: TRBV5-8; j_call: TRBJ1-6; clone_size: -; d_call: -
cdr3_nt: TGTGCCAGCAGGAGGACAGCCAATGAGCAGTTCTTC; cdr3_aa: CASRRTANEQFF; v_call: TRBV5-8; j_call: TRBJ2-1; clone_size: -; d_call: -
cdr3_nt: TGTGCCAGCAGTCCCCCTCTAGGTGAAGCTTTCTTT; cdr3_aa: CASSPPLGEAFF; v_call: TRBV6-5; j_call: TRBJ1-1; clone_size: -; d_call: -
cdr3_nt: TGTGCCAGCAGCTTAGAGGGCACAGGAACCACAGATACGCAGTATTTT; cdr3_aa: CASSLEGTGTTDTQYF; v_call: TRBV11-3; j_call: TRBJ2-3; clone_size: -; d_call: -
cdr3_nt: TGTGCCAGCAGCCAAGTTGCGGGACCCTACAATGAGCAGTTCTTC; cdr3_aa: CASSQVAGPYNEQFF; v_call: TRBV3-1/TRBV3-2; j_call: TRBJ2-1; clone_size: -; d_call: -
cdr3_nt: TGTGCCAGCAGTTTACTCGCCAAGCATCAGCCCCAGCATTTT; cdr3_aa: CASSLLAKHQPQHF; v_call: TRBV28; j_call: TRBJ1-5; clone_size: -; d_call: -
cdr3_nt: TGTGCCAGCAGCTTGCAGGGGGTATCAGGGACTGAAGCTTTCTTT; cdr3_aa: CASSLQGVSGTEAFF; v_call: TRBV5-6; j_call: TRBJ1-1; clone_size: -; d_call: TRBD1
cdr3_nt: TGCGCCAGTAGTAACACAGGGATCTACGAGCAGTACTTC; cdr3_aa: CASSNTGIYEQYF; v_call: TRBV10-1; j_call: TRBJ2-7; clone_size: -; d_call: -
cdr3_nt: TGTGCCAGCAGTTCAGGGTACATTGAGCAGTTCTTC; cdr3_aa: CASSSGYIEQFF; v_call: TRBV2; j_call: TRBJ2-1; clone_size: -; d_call: -
cdr3_nt: TGTGCCAGCAGCGCCAGGACAGGGCAATCAAACACCATATATTTT; cdr3_aa: CASSARTGQSNTIYF; v_call: TRBV9; j_call: TRBJ1-3; clone_size: -; d_call: TRBD1
cdr3_nt: TGTGCCAGCAGCCCCAGCGACCGTAGCACAGATACGCAGTATTTT; cdr3_aa: CASSPSDRSTDTQYF; v_call: TRBV6-6; j_call: TRBJ2-3; clone_size: -; d_call: -
cdr3_nt: TGCGCCAGCAGCTTTGTAGGGGCAGACTATGGCTACACCTTC; cdr3_aa: CASSFVGADYGYTF; v_call: TRBV5-1; j_call: TRBJ1-2; clone_size: -; d_call: -
cdr3_nt: TGTGCTAGTGGGAAACAGGGGGTTGGGAATTCACCCCTCCACTTT; cdr3_aa: CASGKQGVGNSPLHF; v_call: TRBV12-5; j_call: TRBJ1-6; clone_size: few; d_call: TRBD1
cdr3_nt: TGTGCCAGCTCACCACCGACAGATACCAAAGGGGAGACCCAGTACTTC; cdr3_aa: CASSPPTDTKGETQYF; v_call: TRBV18; j_call: TRBJ2-5; clone_size: -; d_call: -
cdr3_nt: TGTGCCATCAGTGAGTCAACCCGGGGATATGGCTACACCTTC; cdr3_aa: CAISESTRGYGYTF; v_call: TRBV10-3; j_call: TRBJ1-2; clone_size: -; d_call: -
cdr3_nt: TGTGCCAGCAGTCACTCTCAGGGGAAAGGTCAGCCCCAGCATTTT; cdr3_aa: CASSHSQGKGQPQHF; v_call: TRBV28; j_call: TRBJ1-5; clone_size: -; d_call: -
cdr3_nt: TGCGCCAGCAGCGTCACCTCCTTACAGAGTCGCGAGCAGTACTTC; cdr3_aa: CASSVTSLQSREQYF; v_call: TRBV5-1; j_call: TRBJ2-7; clone_size: once; d_call: -
cdr3_nt: TGTGCCATCAGTGAGACAGGGGATAATTCACCCCTCCACTTT; cdr3_aa: CAISETGDNSPLHF; v_call: TRBV10-3; j_call: TRBJ1-6; clone_size: -; d_call: TRBD1
cdr3_nt: TGTGCCAGCAGCTTAGTTCGGGAGAAGCAGTACTTC; cdr3_aa: CASSLVREKQYF; v_call: TRBV7-9; j_call: TRBJ2-7; clone_size: -; d_call: -
cdr3_nt: TGTGCCAGCAGCTTAGTTCGGGGGGTAGCCTACGAGCAGTACTTC; cdr3_aa: CASSLVRGVAYEQYF; v_call: TRBV11-2; j_call: TRBJ2-7; clone_size: -; d_call: TRBD2
cdr3_nt: TGTGCCAGCAGTGAGCACTGGGAGAATTCACCCCTCCACTTT; cdr3_aa: CASSEHWENSPLHF; v_call: TRBV6-1; j_call: TRBJ1-6; clone_size: -; d_call: -
cdr3_nt: TGTGCCAGCAGCATCACCCGGGACTCCTACGAGCAGTACTTC; cdr3_aa: CASSITRDSYEQYF; v_call: TRBV7-2; j_call: TRBJ2-7; clone_size: -; d_call: -
cdr3_nt: TGCAGTGCTAGTGGCGACAGGGTCTACGAGCAGTACTTC; cdr3_aa: CSASGDRVYEQYF; v_call: TRBV20-1; j_call: TRBJ2-7; clone_size: -; d_call: TRBD1
cdr3_nt: TGTGCCAGCAGCACTAGCGGGAGGGGCTCCTACAATGAGCAGTTCTTC; cdr3_aa: CASSTSGRGSYNEQFF; v_call: TRBV9; j_call: TRBJ2-1; clone_size: -; d_call: TRBD2
cdr3_nt: TGTGCCAGCAGCCATACCGGGACTAGCGGGAGCTATGAGCAGTTCTTC; cdr3_aa: CASSHTGTSGSYEQFF; v_call: TRBV4-2; j_call: TRBJ2-1; clone_size: -; d_call: TRBD2
cdr3_nt: TGCGCCAGCAGTGGGGGGCGGGGGGCCTACGAGCAGTACTTC; cdr3_aa: CASSGGRGAYEQYF; v_call: TRBV10-2; j_call: TRBJ2-7; clone_size: -; d_call: TRBD2
cdr3_nt: TGTGCCAGTAGGTTCGACAGCTTCACGGATACGCAGTATTTT; cdr3_aa: CASRFDSFTDTQYF; v_call: TRBV19; j_call: TRBJ2-3; clone_size: -; d_call: -
cdr3_nt: TGTGCCAGCAGGGGACAGGGCAATCAGCCCCAGCATTTT; cdr3_aa: CASRGQGNQPQHF; v_call: TRBV28; j_call: TRBJ1-5; clone_size: -; d_call: TRBD1
cdr3_nt: TGTGCCAGCAGTTTATCGGGGGAGGACGAGCAGTACTTC; cdr3_aa: CASSLSGEDEQYF; v_call: TRBV28; j_call: TRBJ2-7; clone_size: -; d_call: -
cdr3_nt: TGTGCCAGCAGCGTAGCCCCGCTGGAGGGAGCGGCCATGTACGAGCAGTACTTC; cdr3_aa: CASSVAPLEGAAMYEQYF; v_call: TRBV9; j_call: TRBJ2-7; clone_size: -; d_call: -
cdr3_nt: TGCGCCAGCAGCTTAGAGGGTTACAATGAAAAACTGTTTTTT; cdr3_aa: CASSLEGYNEKLFF; v_call: TRBV5-1; j_call: TRBJ1-4; clone_size: -; d_call: -
cdr3_nt: TGCGCCAGCAGCGGACAGGGGGCTAACTATGGCTACACCTTC; cdr3_aa: CASSGQGANYGYTF; v_call: TRBV5-1; j_call: TRBJ1-2; clone_size: -; d_call: TRBD1